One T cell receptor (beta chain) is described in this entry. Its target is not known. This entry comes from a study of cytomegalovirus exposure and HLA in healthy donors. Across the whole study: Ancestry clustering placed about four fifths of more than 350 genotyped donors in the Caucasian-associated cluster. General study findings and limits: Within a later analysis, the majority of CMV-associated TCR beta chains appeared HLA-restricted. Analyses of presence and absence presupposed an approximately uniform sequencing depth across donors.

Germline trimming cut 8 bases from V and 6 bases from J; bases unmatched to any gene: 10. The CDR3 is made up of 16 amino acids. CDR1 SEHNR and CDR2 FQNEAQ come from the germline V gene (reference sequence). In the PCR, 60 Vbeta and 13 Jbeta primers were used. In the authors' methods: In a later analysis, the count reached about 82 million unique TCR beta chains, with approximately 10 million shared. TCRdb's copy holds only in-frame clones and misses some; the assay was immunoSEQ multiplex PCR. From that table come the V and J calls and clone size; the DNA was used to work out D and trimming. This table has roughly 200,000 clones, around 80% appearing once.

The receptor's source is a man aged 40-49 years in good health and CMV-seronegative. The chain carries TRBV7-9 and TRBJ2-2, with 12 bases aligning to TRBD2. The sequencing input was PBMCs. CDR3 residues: CASDTSSGGASGELFF. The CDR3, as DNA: TGTGCCAGCGACACGTCTAGCGGGGGGGCCTCCGGGGAGCTGTTTTTT.